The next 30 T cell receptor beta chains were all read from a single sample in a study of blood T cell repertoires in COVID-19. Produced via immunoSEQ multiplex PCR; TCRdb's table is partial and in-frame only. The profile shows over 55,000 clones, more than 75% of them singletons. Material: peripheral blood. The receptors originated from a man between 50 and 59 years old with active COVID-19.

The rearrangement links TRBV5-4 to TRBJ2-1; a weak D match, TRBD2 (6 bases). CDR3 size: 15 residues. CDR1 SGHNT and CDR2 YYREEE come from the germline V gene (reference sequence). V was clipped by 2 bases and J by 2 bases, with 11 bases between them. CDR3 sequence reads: CASSFTPSAYNEQFF. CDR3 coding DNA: TGTGCCAGCAGCTTTACGCCTAGCGCCTACAATGAGCAGTTCTTC.

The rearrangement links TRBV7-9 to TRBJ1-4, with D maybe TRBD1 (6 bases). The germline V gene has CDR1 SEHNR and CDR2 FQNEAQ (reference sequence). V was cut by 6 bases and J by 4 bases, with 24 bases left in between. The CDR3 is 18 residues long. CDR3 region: CASSSAGQHLLDNEKLFF. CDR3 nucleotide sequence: TGTGCCAGCAGTTCCGCCGGACAGCATCTGTTGGATAATGAAAAACTGTTTTTT.

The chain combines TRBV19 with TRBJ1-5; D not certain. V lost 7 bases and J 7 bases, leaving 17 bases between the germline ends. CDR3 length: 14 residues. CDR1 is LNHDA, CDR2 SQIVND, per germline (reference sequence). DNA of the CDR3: TGTGCCAGTACCGCCGGGAACACAAAGCAGCCCCAGCATTTT. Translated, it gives CASTAGNTKQPQHF.

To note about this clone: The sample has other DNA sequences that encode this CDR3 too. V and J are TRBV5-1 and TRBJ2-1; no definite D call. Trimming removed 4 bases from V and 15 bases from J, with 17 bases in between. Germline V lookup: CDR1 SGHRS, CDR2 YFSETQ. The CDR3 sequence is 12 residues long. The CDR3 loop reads CASSAQDAQSFF. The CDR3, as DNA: TGCGCCAGCAGCGCCCAGGATGCTCAATCGTTCTTC.

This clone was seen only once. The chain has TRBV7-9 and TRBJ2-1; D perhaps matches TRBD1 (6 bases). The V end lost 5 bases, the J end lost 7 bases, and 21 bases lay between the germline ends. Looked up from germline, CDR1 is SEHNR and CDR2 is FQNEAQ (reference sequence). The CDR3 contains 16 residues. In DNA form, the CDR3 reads TGTGCCAGCAGCCCCCAGGGGACGACAAGGAGGAATGAGCAGTTCTTC. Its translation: CASSPQGTTRRNEQFF.

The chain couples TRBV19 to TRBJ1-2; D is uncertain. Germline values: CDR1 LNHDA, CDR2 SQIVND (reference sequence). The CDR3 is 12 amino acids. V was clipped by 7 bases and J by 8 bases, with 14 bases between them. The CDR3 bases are TGTGCCAGTATGGGAGGGCCGGGCGGCTACACCTTC. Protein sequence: CASMGGPGGYTF.

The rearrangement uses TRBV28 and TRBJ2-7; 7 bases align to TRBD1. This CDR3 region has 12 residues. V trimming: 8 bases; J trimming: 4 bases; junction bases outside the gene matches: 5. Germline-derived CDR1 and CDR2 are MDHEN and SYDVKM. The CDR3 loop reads CASSQGQYEQYF. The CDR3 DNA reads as TGTGCCAGCTCCCAGGGACAGTACGAGCAGTACTTC.

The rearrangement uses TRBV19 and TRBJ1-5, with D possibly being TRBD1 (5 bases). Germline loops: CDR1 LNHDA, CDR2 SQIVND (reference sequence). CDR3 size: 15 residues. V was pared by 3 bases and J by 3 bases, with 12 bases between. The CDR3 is CASSINRQDNQPQHF. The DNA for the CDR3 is TGTGCCAGTAGTATTAACAGGCAGGACAATCAGCCCCAGCATTTT.

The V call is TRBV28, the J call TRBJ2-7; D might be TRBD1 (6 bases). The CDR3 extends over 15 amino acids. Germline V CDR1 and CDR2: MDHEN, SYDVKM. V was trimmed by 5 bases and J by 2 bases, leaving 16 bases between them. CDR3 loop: CASSPLRGPTYEQYF. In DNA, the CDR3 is TGTGCCAGCAGTCCCCTCAGGGGCCCCACCTACGAGCAGTACTTC. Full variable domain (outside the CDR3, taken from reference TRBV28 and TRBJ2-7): DVKVTQSSRYLVKRTGEKVFLECVQDMDHENMFWYRQDPGLGLRLIYFSYDVKMKEKGDIPEGYSVSREKKERFSLILESASTNQTSMYLCASSPLRGPTYEQYFGPGTRLTVT.

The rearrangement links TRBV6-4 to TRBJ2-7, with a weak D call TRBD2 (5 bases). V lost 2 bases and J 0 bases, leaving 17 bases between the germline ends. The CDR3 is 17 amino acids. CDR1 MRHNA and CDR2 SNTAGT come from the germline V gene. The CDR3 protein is CASSDPSGSWSSYEQYF. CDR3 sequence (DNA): TGTGCCAGCAGTGACCCTTCGGGGAGCTGGAGCTCCTACGAGCAGTACTTC.

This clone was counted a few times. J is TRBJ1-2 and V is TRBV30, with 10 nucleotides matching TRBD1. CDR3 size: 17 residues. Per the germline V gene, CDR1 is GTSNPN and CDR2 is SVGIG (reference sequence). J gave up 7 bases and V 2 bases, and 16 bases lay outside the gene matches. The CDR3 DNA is TGTGCCTGGAGTACTTACCCAACCCCCGACAGGGGGCCTGGCTACACCTTC. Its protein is CAWSTYPTPDRGPGYTF.

CDR3 loop: CASSLKREDRYEQYF. DNA for the CDR3: TGTGCCAGCAGCCTGAAGCGGGAGGACCGATACGAGCAGTACTTC. V gene TRBV3-1 (or the pseudogene TRBV3-2) combines with J gene TRBJ2-7; 9 bases match TRBD2. Germline trimming cut 4 bases from V and 4 bases from J; bases unmatched to any gene: 8. Looked up from germline, CDR1 is LGHDT and CDR2 is YNNKEL (reference sequence). The CDR3 covers 15 residues.

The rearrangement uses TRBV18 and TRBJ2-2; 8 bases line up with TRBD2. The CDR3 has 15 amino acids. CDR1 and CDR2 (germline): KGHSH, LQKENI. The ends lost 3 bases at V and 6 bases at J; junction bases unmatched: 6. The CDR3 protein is CASSPEASGPGELFF. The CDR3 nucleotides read TGTGCCAGCTCACCGGAGGCTAGCGGGCCCGGGGAGCTGTTTTTT. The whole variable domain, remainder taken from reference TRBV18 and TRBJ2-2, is NAGVMQNPRHLVRRRGQEARLRCSPMKGHSHVYWYRQLPEEGLKFMVYLQKENIIDESGMPKERFSAEFPKEGPSILRIQQVVRGDSAAYFCASSPEASGPGELFFGEGSRLTVL.

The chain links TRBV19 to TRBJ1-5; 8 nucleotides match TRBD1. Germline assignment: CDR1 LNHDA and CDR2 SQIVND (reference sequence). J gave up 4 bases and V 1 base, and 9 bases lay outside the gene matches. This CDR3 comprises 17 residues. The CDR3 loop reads CASSIVQGAGRNQPQHF. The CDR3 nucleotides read TGTGCCAGTAGTATAGTCCAGGGGGCTGGTCGGAATCAGCCCCAGCATTTT.

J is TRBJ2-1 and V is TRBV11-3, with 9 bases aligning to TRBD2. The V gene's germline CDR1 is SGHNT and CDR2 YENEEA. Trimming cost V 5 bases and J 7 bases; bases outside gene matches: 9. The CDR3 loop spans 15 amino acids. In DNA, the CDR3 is TGTGCCAGCAGCCGTGGGGGCGGGAGGGCTAATGAGCAGTTCTTC. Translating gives CASSRGGGRANEQFF. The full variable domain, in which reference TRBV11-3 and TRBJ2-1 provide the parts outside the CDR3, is EAGVVQSPRYKIIEKKQPVAFWCNPISGHNTLYWYLQNLGQGPELLIRYENEEAVDDSQLPKDRFSAERLKGVDSTLKIQPAELGDSAVYLCASSRGGGRANEQFFGPGTRLTVL.

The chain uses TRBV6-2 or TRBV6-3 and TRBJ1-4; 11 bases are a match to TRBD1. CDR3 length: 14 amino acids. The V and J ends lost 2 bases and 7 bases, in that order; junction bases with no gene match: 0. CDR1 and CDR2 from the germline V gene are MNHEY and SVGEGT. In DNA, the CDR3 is TGTGCCAGCAGTTACGGGACAGGGGGTGAAAAACTGTTTTTT. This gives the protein CASSYGTGGEKLFF.

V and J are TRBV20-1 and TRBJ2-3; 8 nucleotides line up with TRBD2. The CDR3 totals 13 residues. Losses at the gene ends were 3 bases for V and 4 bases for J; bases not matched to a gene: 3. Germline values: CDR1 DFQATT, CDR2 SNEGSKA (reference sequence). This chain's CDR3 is CSASSGMADTQYF. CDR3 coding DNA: TGCAGTGCTAGTAGCGGGATGGCAGATACGCAGTATTTT.

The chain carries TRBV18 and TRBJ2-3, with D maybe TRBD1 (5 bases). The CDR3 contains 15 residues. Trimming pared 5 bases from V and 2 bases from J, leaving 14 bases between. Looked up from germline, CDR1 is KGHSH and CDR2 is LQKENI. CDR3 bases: TGTGCCAGCTCAAAGATATCAGGGTACACAGATACGCAGTATTTT. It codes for CASSKISGYTDTQYF.

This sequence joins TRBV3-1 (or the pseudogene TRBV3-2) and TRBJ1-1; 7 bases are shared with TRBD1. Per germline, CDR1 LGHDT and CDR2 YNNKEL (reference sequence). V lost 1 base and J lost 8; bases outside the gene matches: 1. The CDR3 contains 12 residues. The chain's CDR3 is CASSQVGQEAFF. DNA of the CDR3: TGTGCCAGCAGCCAAGTGGGACAGGAAGCTTTCTTT.

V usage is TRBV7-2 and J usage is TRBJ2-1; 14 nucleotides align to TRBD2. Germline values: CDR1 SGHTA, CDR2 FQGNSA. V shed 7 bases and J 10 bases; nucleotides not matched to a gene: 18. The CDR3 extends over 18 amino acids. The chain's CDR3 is CASTLKRPTGLAGDEQFF. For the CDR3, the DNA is TGTGCCAGCACCCTTAAACGACCTACGGGACTAGCGGGAGACGAGCAGTTCTTC.

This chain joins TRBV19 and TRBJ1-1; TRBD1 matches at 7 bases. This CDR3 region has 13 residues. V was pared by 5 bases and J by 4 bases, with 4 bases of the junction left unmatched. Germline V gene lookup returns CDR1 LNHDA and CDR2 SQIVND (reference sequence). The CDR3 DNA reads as TGTGCCAGTAGTGTTCGACAGGGCACTGAAGCTTTCTTT. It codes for CASSVRQGTEAFF.

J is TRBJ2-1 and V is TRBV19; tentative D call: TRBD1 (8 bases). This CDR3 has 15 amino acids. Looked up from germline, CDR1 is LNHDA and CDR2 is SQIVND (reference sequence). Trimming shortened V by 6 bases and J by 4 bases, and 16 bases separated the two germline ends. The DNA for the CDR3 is TGTGCCAGTAGGCACACAGGGGGGGGATACAATGAGCAGTTCTTC. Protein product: CASRHTGGGYNEQFF. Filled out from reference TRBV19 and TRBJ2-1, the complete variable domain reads DGGITQSPKYLFRKEGQNVTLSCEQNLNHDAMYWYRQDPGQGLRLIYYSQIVNDFQKGDIAEGYSVSREKKESFPLTVTSAQKNPTAFYLCASRHTGGGYNEQFFGPGTRLTVL.

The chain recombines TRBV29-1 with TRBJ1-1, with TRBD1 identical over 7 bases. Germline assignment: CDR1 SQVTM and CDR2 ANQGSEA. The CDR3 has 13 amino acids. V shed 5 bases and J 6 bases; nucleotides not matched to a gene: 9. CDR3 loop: CSVLGLGTAEAFF. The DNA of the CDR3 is TGCAGCGTTCTCGGGCTCGGGACAGCTGAAGCTTTCTTT. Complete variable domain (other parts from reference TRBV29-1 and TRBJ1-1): SAVISQKPSRDICQRGTSLTIQCQVDSQVTMMFWYRQQPGQSLTLIATANQGSEATYESGFVIDKFPISRPNLTFSTLTVSNMSPEDSSIYLCSVLGLGTAEAFFGQGTRLTVV.

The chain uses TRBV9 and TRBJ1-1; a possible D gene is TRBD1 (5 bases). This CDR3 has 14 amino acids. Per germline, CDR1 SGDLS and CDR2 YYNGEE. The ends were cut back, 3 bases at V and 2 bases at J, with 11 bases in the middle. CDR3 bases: TGTGCCAGCAGCGCCACAGGATTAAACACTGAAGCTTTCTTT. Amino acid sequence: CASSATGLNTEAFF.

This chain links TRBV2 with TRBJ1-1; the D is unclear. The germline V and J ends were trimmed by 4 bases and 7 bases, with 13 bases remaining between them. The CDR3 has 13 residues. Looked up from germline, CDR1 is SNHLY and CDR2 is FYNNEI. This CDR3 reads CASSVRRGIEAFF. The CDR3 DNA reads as TGTGCCAGCAGTGTCCGACGCGGAATTGAAGCTTTCTTT.

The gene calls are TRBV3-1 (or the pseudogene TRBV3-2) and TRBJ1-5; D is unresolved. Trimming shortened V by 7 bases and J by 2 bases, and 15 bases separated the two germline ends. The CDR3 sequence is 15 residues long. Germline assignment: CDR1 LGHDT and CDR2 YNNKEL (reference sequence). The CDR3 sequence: CASNEGVFGNQPQHF. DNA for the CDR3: TGTGCCAGCAATGAGGGAGTGTTTGGCAATCAGCCCCAGCATTTT.

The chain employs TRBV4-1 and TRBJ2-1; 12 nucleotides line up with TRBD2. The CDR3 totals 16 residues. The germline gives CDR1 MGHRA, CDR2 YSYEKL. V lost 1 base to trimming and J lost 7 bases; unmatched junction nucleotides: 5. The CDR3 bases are TGCGCCAGCAGCCAAGTAGGGCTAGCGGGAGGGAATGAGCAGTTCTTC. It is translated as CASSQVGLAGGNEQFF.

The CDR3 coding sequence is TGTGCCAGCAGCTTAGGTACCAGCAAAAACATTCAGTACTTC. Protein product: CASSLGTSKNIQYF. The rearrangement joins TRBV7-2 to TRBJ2-4; the D is unclear. Per the germline V gene, CDR1 is SGHTA and CDR2 is FQGNSA. CDR3 length equals 14 residues. Trimming took 1 base from V and 3 from J, leaving 7 bases between them.

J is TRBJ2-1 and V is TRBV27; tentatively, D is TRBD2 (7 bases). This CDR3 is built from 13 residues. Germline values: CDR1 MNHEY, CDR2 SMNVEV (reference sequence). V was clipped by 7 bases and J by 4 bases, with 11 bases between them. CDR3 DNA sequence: TGTGCCAGCAACAGGGAGGGGTACAATGAGCAGTTCTTC. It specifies CASNREGYNEQFF.

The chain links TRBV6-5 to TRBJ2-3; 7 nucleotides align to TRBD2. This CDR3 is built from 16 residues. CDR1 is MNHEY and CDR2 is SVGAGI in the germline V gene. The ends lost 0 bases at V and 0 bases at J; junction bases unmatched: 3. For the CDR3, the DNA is TGTGCCAGCAGTTACTCGGGAGCGGGGAGCACAGATACGCAGTATTTT. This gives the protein CASSYSGAGSTDTQYF.